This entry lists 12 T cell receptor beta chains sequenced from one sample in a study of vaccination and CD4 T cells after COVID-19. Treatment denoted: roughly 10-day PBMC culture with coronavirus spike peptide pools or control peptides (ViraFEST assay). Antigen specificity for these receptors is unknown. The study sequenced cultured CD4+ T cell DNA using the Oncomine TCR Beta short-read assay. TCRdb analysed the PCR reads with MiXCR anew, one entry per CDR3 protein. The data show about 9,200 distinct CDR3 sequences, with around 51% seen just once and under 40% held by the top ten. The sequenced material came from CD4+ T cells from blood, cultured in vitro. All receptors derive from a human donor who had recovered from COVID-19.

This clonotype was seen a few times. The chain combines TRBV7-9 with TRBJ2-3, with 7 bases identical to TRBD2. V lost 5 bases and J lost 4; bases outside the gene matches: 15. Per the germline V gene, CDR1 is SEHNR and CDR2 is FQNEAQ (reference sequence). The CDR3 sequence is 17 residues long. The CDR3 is CASSQKTGRGSADTQYF. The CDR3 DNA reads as TGTGCCAGCAGCCAAAAGACGGGGAGGGGCTCCGCAGATACGCAGTATTTT.

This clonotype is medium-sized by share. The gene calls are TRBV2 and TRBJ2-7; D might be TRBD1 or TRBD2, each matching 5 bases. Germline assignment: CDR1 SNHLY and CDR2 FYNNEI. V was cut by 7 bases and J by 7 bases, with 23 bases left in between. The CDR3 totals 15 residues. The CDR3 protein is CASKEEIVGEREQYF. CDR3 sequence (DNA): TGTGCCAGCAAAGAAGAGATAGTGGGGGAACGGGAGCAGTACTTC.

Here the CDR3 DNA reads TGTGCCAGCAGCTTAGCCCGGCTCTACACAGATACGCAGTATTTT. Protein: CASSLARLYTDTQYF. The J gene is TRBJ2-3, the V gene TRBV7-9, with D uncertain. Trimming cost V 0 bases and J 2 bases, with 9 bases left between them. Germline CDR1 is SEHNR and CDR2 is FQNEAQ (reference sequence). The CDR3 covers 15 residues. Variable domain in full (rest from reference TRBV7-9 and TRBJ2-3): DTGVSQNPRHKITKRGQNVTFRCDPISEHNRLYWYRQTLGQGPEFLTYFQNEAQLEKSRLLSDRFSAERPKGSFSTLEIQRTEQGDSAMYLCASSLARLYTDTQYFGPGTRLTVL.

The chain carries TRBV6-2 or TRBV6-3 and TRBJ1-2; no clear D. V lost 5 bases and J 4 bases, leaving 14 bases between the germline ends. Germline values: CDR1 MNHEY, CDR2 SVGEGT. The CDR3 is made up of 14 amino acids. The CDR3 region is CASSTPSVPYGYTF. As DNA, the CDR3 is TGTGCCAGCAGTACCCCTTCAGTGCCCTATGGCTACACCTTC.

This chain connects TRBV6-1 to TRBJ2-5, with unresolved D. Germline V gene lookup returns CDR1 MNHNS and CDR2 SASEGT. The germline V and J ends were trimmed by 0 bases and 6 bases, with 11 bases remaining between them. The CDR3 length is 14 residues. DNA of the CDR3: TGTGCCAGCAGTGAAGCGGCTTGGGTACAGACCCAGTACTTC. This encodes CASSEAAWVQTQYF.

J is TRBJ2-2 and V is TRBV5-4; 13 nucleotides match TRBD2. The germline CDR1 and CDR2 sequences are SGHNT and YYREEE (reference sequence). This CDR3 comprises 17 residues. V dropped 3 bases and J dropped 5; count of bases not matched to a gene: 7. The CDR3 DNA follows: TGTGCCAGCAGCTCCCCTACTAGCGGGAGGGGAACCGGGGAGCTGTTTTTT. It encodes CASSSPTSGRGTGELFF.

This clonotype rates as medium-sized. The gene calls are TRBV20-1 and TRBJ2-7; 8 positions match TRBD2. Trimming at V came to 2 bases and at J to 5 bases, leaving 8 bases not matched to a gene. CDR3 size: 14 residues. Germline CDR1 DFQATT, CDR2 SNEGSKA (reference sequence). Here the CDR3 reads CSARKPGLGNEQYF. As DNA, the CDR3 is TGCAGTGCTAGAAAACCGGGACTAGGTAACGAGCAGTACTTC.

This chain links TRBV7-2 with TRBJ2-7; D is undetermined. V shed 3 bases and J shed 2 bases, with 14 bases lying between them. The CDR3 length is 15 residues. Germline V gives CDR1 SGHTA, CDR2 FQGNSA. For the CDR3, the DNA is TGTGCCAGCAGCTTCAAGGACGGAGACCCCTACGAGCAGTACTTC. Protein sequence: CASSFKDGDPYEQYF.

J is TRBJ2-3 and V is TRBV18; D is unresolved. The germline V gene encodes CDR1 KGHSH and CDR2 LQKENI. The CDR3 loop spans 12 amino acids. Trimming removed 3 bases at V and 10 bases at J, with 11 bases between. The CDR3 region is CASSPYEDAQYF. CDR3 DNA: TGTGCCAGCTCACCTTACGAGGATGCGCAGTATTTT.

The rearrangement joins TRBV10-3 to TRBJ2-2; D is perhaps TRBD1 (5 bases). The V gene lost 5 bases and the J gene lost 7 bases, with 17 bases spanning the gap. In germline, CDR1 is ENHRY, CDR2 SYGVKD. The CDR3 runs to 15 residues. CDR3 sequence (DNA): TGTGCCATCAGTCCGGGTGGGCAGGGCGTCGGGGAGCTGTTTTTT. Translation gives CAISPGGQGVGELFF.

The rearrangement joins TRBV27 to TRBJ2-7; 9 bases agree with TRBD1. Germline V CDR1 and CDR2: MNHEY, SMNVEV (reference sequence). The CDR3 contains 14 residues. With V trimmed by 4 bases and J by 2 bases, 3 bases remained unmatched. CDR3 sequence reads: CASSSDRGAYEQYF. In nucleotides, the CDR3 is TGTGCCAGCAGTTCGGACAGGGGAGCCTACGAGCAGTACTTC.

This CDR3 reads CASSEGQGNSNQPQHF. Here the CDR3 DNA reads TGTGCCAGCAGCGAGGGACAGGGGAACAGCAATCAGCCCCAGCATTTT. The genes are TRBV7-6 and TRBJ1-5, with 10 nucleotides matching TRBD1. The CDR3 is 16 amino acids. After removal of 5 bases from V and 1 base from J, the junction contained 5 bases not matched to a gene. CDR1 and CDR2 (germline): SGHVS, FNYEAQ.